This T cell receptor beta chain was found in a study of T cell responses to AZD1222 COVID-19 vaccine. Trimming removed 5 bases from V and 2 bases from J, with 16 bases in between. In germline, CDR1 is MDHEN, CDR2 SYDVKM. The CDR3 consists of 15 residues. Whole-study results and caveats: At study baseline, merely roughly 6 AZD1222 recipients were seropositive. Without day 14 samples, only post-peak T cell repertoires were studied.

Sequencing used immunoSEQ multiplex PCR; TCRdb keeps in-frame clones, though not all of them. Of approximately 76,000 clones in the sample, around 88% were seen once. Concerning this clone itself: Its cognate antigen is unknown.

Source: peripheral blood, taken on day 0 of AZD1222 vaccination. The clonotype originates from an adult in good health. The chain is built from TRBV28 and TRBJ2-7; either TRBD1 or TRBD2 may supply D (5 bases each). The DNA for the CDR3 is TGTGCCAGCAGTGAGACCGGGACGGTCGCCTACGAGCAGTACTTC. It codes for CASSETGTVAYEQYF.